This T cell receptor (beta chain) is drawn from a study of T cells in Graves' hyperthyroidism and ophthalmopathy (dated by TCRdb to the late 2010s). In the study overall: Peripheral blood was sampled at the time of initial diagnosis, prior to any treatment. The study also compared thyroid tissue and blood T-cell repertoires from roughly six Graves' hyperthyroidism patients. According to the paper, TCR Vbeta CDR3 sequencing was carried out on over 130 peripheral blood samples, which came from around 43 ophthalmopathy, about 75 hyperthyroidism and approximately 17 progressor patients. A discovery cohort of roughly 96 patients, 43 with Graves' ophthalmopathy and 55 to 65 with stable Graves' hyperthyroidism, was used to find distinguishing TCR V-J signatures. The roughly 100 discovery patients were divided at random into training and test sets in a 7:3 ratio. Following sampling, methimazole starting at 30 mg daily was given to hyperthyroidism patients, and high-dose intravenous methylprednisolone was given to ophthalmopathy patients. Whether ophthalmopathy could be predicted prospectively was tested in an independent validation cohort made up of approximately 19 hyperthyroidism patients plus 17 patients who later progressed to ophthalmopathy. General findings and caveats noted by the study authors: Most expanded thyroid clonotypes (frequency above 0.001) were also detected in blood, suggesting blood repertoires may reflect thyroid immune responses. Ophthalmopathy was separated from stable hyperthyroidism by a 13 V-J signature model, with 85% to 90% sensitivity and roughly 84% specificity obtained in cross-validation and 80%/75% obtained in testing. In validation, the model predicted progression to ophthalmopathy with approximately 71% sensitivity and around 72% specificity, a median of 6.5 months before onset. Sample size was not statistically predetermined, and investigators were not blinded to group allocation.

Graves' hyperthyroidism was defined as stable when no progression to ophthalmopathy occurred over 18 months of follow-up. The hyperthyroidism patients were between 18 and 65 years old and newly diagnosed, with a disease duration of less than 2 months. Patients with uncontrolled infections, other autoimmune diseases, pregnancy or lactation were excluded. Clinical symptoms, serum thyroxine and TRAb, thyroid ultrasound, and orbital computed tomography formed the basis for the diagnoses. Ficoll-Paque density gradient centrifugation was used to isolate PBMCs from about 10 ml of fresh peripheral blood. Trizol reagent was used to extract total RNA, and RNA quality was then checked on an Agilent 2100 Bioanalyzer. The germline V gene provides CDR1 SQVTM and CDR2 ANQGSEA. The germline V and J ends show losses of 3 bases and 5 bases respectively, and no gene match explains 3 bases of the junction. From the cysteine through the phenylalanine, the CDR3 covers 12 amino acids. Of all the DNA, just the CDR3 is kept, 36 bases in frame from base 1.

With respect to this clonotype: Its binding antigen is unknown. Nothing much larger sits one base from this clone, and base qualities are not available.

Amplification of TCR beta CDR3 regions was carried out from RNA transcripts. A first-round RT-PCR of the TCR CDR3 used the HTBI primer set with the Qiagen OneStep RT-PCR kit. Libraries were constructed in a second round of multiplex PCR, after which size selection and purification were carried out. Libraries were sequenced paired-end with 100 bp reads on an Illumina HiSeq2000. In the source study's methods: SOAPnuke was used to process the raw data, with reads discarded if the reads contained adapters or uncalled bases, had a mean Phred below 15, or lacked an exact constant-primer or identifier match. High-quality paired reads were merged with COPE v1.2.5, and unique nucleotide sequences were defined as clonotypes. MiTCR v1.1 was used to align clonotypes to the IMGT TRBV, TRBD and TRBJ reference segments. The analysis was restricted to V-J combinations with a frequency above 0.0001, which together covered roughly 99% of the repertoires. A TCS score was defined as the ratio between F50 (clonal expansion) and ExV (chaos), using BLOSUM62-based TCRdist between CDR3 peptides within each V-J. Welch's t-statistics and random forest reduced some 510 V-J features to 13, which were used in a naive Bayes classifier (R e1071). The Morisita-Horn index was used to measure how similar the thyroid and blood repertoires were. The public reads were reanalyzed by TCRdb: fastp trimming at Q25, MiXCR alignment, in-frame beta chains only. Entries that share a CDR3 protein sequence are merged under the most common genes and DNA. The V and J calls and clone size are TCRdb's, not the authors'. The sample table shows around 760,000 distinct CDR3 sequences, and about a third are seen once. Of the sample, 30% to 40% is held by the ten largest clones.

The TCR comes from a woman aged 35 to 49 with Graves' hyperthyroidism. The V gene is TRBV29-1 and the J gene is TRBJ2-5; 7 nucleotides in the junction match TRBD1. The sequenced sample was blood. The CDR3 loop reads CSVDDRDETQYF. The DNA sequence follows: TGCAGCGTTGACGACAGGGACGAGACCCAGTACTTC.